Shown below are 8 T cell receptor beta chains from a single sample sequenced in a study of PD-1 blockade in classical Hodgkin lymphoma. All the patients suffered relapse after autologous stem cell transplantation, and brentuximab vedotin exposure differed. Clones were sequenced by immunoSEQ multiplex PCR, and TCRdb holds only the in-frame ones, with some missing. The table records roughly 28,000 clones, 70% of them present only once. Material: peripheral blood mononuclear cells (PBMCs), obtained before the second cycle of nivolumab. The receptors come from a human donor with classical Hodgkin lymphoma.

V gene TRBV18 combines with J gene TRBJ1-6; D is unresolved. Germline V gene data show CDR1 as KGHSH and CDR2 as LQKENI. The CDR3 is 15 amino acids. Trimming stripped 3 bases from V and 1 base from J, with 7 bases between. In DNA, the CDR3 is TGTGCCAGCTCACCCGCCAAGTCCTATAATTCACCCCTCCACTTT. Protein: CASSPAKSYNSPLHF.

The chain employs TRBV30 and TRBJ1-6; no definite D call. CDR3 length equals 15 residues. Trimming pared 7 bases from V and 1 base from J, leaving 14 bases between. The germline CDR1 and CDR2 sequences are GTSNPN and SVGIG (reference sequence). The CDR3 is CALRTPWSYNSPLHF. As DNA, the CDR3 is TGTGCCTTACGGACCCCGTGGTCCTATAATTCACCCCTCCACTTT.

A few counts support this clone. V is TRBV10-3 and J is TRBJ1-4, with 9 bases lining up with TRBD1. The V and J ends lost 0 bases and 8 bases, in that order; junction bases with no gene match: 4. The CDR3 contains 15 residues. CDR1 is ENHRY and CDR2 is SYGVKD in the germline V gene. The CDR3 sequence: CAISESGTGHEKLFF. The CDR3 DNA reads as TGTGCCATCAGTGAGTCGGGGACAGGGCACGAAAAACTGTTTTTT.

This chain uses TRBV7-2 with TRBJ1-2; perhaps TRBD1 as D (6 bases). The length of the CDR3 is 15 residues. Per germline, CDR1 SGHTA and CDR2 FQGNSA. With 1 base removed from V and 9 bases from J, the gap between germline ends came to 18 bases. The CDR3 here is CASSLGDTGHSSYTF. In DNA, the CDR3 is TGTGCCAGCAGCTTAGGGGACACAGGTCACTCCAGCTACACCTTC.

This clone was recorded a few times. The J gene is TRBJ2-1, the V gene TRBV30; TRBD2 matches 11 bases. Germline-derived CDR1 and CDR2 are GTSNPN and SVGIG (reference sequence). V gave up 0 bases and J gave up 4 bases; unmatched junction bases: 11. CDR3 length: 18 residues. The CDR3 DNA reads TGTGCCTGGAGTGTACGTAGCGGGAGGGCCGGGCGGTACAATGAGCAGTTCTTC. It translates to CAWSVRSGRAGRYNEQFF.

The rearrangement links TRBV7-2 to TRBJ1-6; no clear D gene. The germline gives CDR1 SGHTA, CDR2 FQGNSA. CDR3 length equals 14 residues. V was shortened by 5 bases and J by 7 bases, with 12 bases between the two germline ends. The CDR3 sequence is CASSTYAGNSPLHF. CDR3 DNA sequence: TGTGCCAGCAGCACTTACGCTGGGAATTCACCCCTCCACTTT.

This chain uses TRBV2 with TRBJ1-2; 8 bases are shared with TRBD1. Trimming removed 3 bases from V and 2 bases from J; junction bases left unmatched: 8. Per germline, CDR1 SNHLY and CDR2 FYNNEI. The CDR3 spans 16 residues. Here the CDR3 reads CASSEPRGLGNYGYTF. CDR3 DNA: TGTGCCAGCAGTGAGCCCAGGGGGCTAGGAAACTATGGCTACACCTTC.

The gene calls are TRBV4-2 and TRBJ1-2; D call uncertain. The CDR3 spans 14 residues. V was trimmed by 1 base and J by 0 bases, leaving 6 bases between them. Germline-derived CDR1 and CDR2 are LGHNA and YNFKEQ. CDR3 amino acids: CASSQAQSNYGYTF. The CDR3 DNA reads as TGTGCCAGCAGCCAAGCACAGTCTAACTATGGCTACACCTTC.